This entry is about one T cell receptor (beta chain). This CDR3 comprises 14 residues. Per germline, CDR1 SGHVS and CDR2 FNYEAQ. V lost 3 bases to trimming and J lost 2 bases, with 9 bases between them. CD45RO-negative CD8 cells positively selected for CCR7 made up the naive population, which excluded terminally differentiated effector memory CD45RA+ cells. This sample was included in a study of shared clonotypes between healthy human individuals. Assay: immunoSEQ multiplex PCR; the TCRdb copy retains only in-frame clones and omits some. The sample consists of about 2.1 million clones, over 85% of them appearing once.

The chain is built from TRBV7-6 and TRBJ2-3, with a tentative D call TRBD2 (5 bases). The source is a young man in good health. Some clones in this sample may be carry-over from other donors' samples. The sample consisted of naive CD8+ T cells from PBMCs. The CDR3 DNA reads as TGTGCCAGCAGCTTTTACGGGGTCACAGATACGCAGTATTTT. Its translation: CASSFYGVTDTQYF. Complete variable domain (other parts from reference TRBV7-6 and TRBJ2-3): GAGVSQSPRYKVTKRGQDVALRCDPISGHVSLYWYRQALGQGPEFLTYFNYEAQQDKSGLPNDRFSAERPEGSISTLTIQRTEQRDSAMYRCASSFYGVTDTQYFGPGTRLTVL.